Each of the 7 T cell receptor beta chains below was sequenced from the same sample in a study of blood T cell repertoires in COVID-19. TCRdb keeps only in-frame clones here, not all; method: immunoSEQ multiplex PCR. This sample yields fewer than 300,000 clones, of which approximately 89% are seen a single time; roughly 1.2% belongs to the top ten. The sequencing input was PBMCs or T cells enriched from blood (not recorded which). Every receptor here comes from a woman aged 40 to 50 with acute COVID-19.

V usage is TRBV11-3 and J usage is TRBJ1-2; 9 nucleotides match TRBD1. V lost 5 bases and J lost 6; bases outside the gene matches: 4. The CDR3 is made up of 13 amino acids. From germline, CDR1 is SGHNT and CDR2 YENEEA. The CDR3 reads CASSRTGVDGYTF. The CDR3 DNA sequence: TGTGCCAGCAGCAGGACAGGGGTCGATGGCTACACCTTC.

The chain has TRBV5-6 and TRBJ2-1, with D tentatively TRBD1 (5 bases). Trimming shortened V by 1 base and J by 3 bases, and 14 bases separated the two germline ends. Per the germline V gene, CDR1 is SGHDT and CDR2 is YYEEEE. CDR3 length: 16 amino acids. CDR3 amino acids: CASSLWQGLIYNEQFF. CDR3 coding DNA: TGTGCCAGCAGCTTGTGGCAGGGCCTCATCTACAATGAGCAGTTCTTC.

The chain is built from TRBV24-1 and TRBJ1-2; 7 nucleotides align to TRBD1. Germline CDR1 reads KGHDR; CDR2 reads SFDVKD. V dropped 9 bases and J dropped 5; count of bases not matched to a gene: 11. CDR3 size: 14 residues. This CDR3 is CATGGAQGEYGYTF. CDR3 sequence (DNA): TGTGCCACCGGGGGTGCTCAGGGGGAATATGGCTACACCTTC.

In its sample, this clone was seen once. The CDR3 nucleotides read TGCGCCAGCAGCACCTTACAGGGTTCCGAGCAGTACGTC. Its protein is CASSTLQGSEQYV. This chain uses TRBV10-2 with TRBJ2-7, with D possibly matching TRBD1 (6 bases). The V gene's germline CDR1 is WSHSY and CDR2 SAAADI. This CDR3 has 13 amino acids. Trimming took off 6 bases at V and 6 bases at J, with 15 bases between the two ends.

J is TRBJ1-3 and V is TRBV7-2; D may be TRBD1 (5 bases). Trimming removed 1 base from V and 4 bases from J, with 17 bases in between. CDR1 and CDR2 from the germline V gene are SGHTA and FQGNSA. The CDR3 is 17 amino acids. The DNA of the CDR3 is TGTGCCAGCAGCTTAGATTCAGTCAGGGTATCCGGAAACACCATATATTTT. It encodes CASSLDSVRVSGNTIYF.

The V and J genes are TRBV5-1 and TRBJ2-1, with 8 bases fitting TRBD2. Germline V CDR1 and CDR2: SGHRS, YFSETQ. The CDR3 sequence is 15 residues long. Unmatched junction bases numbered 9, after V lost 2 bases and J lost 8 bases. The CDR3 nucleotides read TGCGCCAGCAGCTTTCAAGCGGGAGATAATGATGAGCAGTTCTTC. Protein: CASSFQAGDNDEQFF. The whole variable domain, remainder taken from reference TRBV5-1 and TRBJ2-1, is KAGVTQTPRYLIKTRGQQVTLSCSPISGHRSVSWYQQTPGQGLQFLFEYFSETQRNKGNFPGRFSGRQFSNSRSEMNVSTLELGDSALYLCASSFQAGDNDEQFFGPGTRLTVL.

The chain carries TRBV14 and TRBJ1-2; a weak D match, TRBD1 (6 bases). Trimming stripped 5 bases from V and 5 bases from J, with 12 bases between. The CDR3 runs to 13 residues. Germline CDR1 and CDR2: SGHDN and FVKESK. This CDR3 is CASSEGQLYGYTF. DNA of the CDR3: TGTGCCAGCAGCGAAGGACAGTTATATGGCTACACCTTC.